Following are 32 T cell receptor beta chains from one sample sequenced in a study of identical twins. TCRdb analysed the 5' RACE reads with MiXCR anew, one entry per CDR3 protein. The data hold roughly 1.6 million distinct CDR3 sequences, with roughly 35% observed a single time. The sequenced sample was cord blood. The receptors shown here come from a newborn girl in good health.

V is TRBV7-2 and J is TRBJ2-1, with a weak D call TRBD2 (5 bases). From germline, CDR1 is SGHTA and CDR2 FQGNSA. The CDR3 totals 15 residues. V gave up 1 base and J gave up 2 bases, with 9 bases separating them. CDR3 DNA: TGTGCCAGCAGCTTAGTCGCAGCGGCCTACAATGAGCAGTTCTTC. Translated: CASSLVAAAYNEQFF.

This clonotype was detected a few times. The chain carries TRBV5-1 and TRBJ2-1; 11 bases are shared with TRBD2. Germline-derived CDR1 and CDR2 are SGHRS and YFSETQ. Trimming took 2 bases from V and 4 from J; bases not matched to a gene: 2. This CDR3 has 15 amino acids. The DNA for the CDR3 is TGCGCCAGCAGCTTTTCTAGCGGGGGGTACAATGAGCAGTTCTTC. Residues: CASSFSSGGYNEQFF.

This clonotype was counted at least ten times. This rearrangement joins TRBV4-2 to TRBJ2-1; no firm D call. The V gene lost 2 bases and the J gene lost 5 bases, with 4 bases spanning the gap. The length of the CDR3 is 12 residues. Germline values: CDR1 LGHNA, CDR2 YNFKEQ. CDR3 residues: CASSQRDNEQFF. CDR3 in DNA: TGTGCCAGCAGCCAACGTGACAATGAGCAGTTCTTC.

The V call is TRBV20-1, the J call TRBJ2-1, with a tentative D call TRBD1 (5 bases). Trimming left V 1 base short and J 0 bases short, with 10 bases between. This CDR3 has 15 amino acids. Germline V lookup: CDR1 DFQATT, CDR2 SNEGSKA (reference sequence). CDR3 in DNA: TGCAGTGCTAGAGGCCCAGGGTCCTCCTACAATGAGCAGTTCTTC. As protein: CSARGPGSSYNEQFF.

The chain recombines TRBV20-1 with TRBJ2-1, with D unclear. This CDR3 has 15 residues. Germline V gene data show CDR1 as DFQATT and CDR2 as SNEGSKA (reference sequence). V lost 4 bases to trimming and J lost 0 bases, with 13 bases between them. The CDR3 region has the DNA TGCAGTGCTATACGGCCGTCGAGCTCCTACAATGAGCAGTTCTTC. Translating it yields CSAIRPSSSYNEQFF.

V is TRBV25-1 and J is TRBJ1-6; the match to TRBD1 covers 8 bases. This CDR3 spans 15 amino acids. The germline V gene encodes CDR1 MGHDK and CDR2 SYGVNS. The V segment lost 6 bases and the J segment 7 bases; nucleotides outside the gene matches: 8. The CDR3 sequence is CASRRQGIGNSPLHF. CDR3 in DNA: TGTGCCAGCAGGAGACAGGGGATAGGCAATTCACCCCTCCACTTT.

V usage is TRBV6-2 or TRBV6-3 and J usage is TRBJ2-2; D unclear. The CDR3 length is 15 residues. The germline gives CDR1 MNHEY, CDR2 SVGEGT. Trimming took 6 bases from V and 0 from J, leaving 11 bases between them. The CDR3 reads CASRQERTNTGELFF. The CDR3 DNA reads TGTGCCAGCAGACAAGAGAGGACGAACACCGGGGAGCTGTTTTTT.

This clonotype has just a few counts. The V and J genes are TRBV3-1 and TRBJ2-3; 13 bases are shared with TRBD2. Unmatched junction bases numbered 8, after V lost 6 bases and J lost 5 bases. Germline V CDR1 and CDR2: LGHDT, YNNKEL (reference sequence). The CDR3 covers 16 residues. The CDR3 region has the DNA TGTGCCAGCAGTTATACTAGCGGGGGGGCCCAAGATACGCAGTATTTT. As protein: CASSYTSGGAQDTQYF.

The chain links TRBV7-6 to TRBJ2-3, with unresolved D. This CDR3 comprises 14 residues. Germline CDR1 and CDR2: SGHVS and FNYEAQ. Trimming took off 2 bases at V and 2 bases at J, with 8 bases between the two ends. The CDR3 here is CASSLLGFTDTQYF. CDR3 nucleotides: TGTGCCAGCAGCTTACTCGGCTTCACAGATACGCAGTATTTT.

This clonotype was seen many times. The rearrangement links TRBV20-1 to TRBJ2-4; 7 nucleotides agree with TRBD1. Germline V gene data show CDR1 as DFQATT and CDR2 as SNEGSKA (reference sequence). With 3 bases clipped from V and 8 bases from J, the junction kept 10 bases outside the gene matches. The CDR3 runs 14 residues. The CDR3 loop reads CSARSDREVDIQYF. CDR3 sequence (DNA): TGCAGTGCTAGGTCCGACAGGGAAGTCGACATTCAGTACTTC.

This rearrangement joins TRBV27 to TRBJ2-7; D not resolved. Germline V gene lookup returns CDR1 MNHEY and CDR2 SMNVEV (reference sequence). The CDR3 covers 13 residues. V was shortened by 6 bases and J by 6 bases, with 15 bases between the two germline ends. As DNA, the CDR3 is TGTGCCAGCAGCCCATCTCGGCTATTCGAGCAGTACTTC. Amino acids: CASSPSRLFEQYF.

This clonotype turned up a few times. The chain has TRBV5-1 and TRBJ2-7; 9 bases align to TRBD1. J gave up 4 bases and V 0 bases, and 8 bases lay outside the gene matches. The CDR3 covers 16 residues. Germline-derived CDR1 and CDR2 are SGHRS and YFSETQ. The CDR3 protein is CASSLVLGTGMYEQYF. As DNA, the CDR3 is TGCGCCAGCAGCTTGGTCCTAGGGACAGGGATGTACGAGCAGTACTTC.

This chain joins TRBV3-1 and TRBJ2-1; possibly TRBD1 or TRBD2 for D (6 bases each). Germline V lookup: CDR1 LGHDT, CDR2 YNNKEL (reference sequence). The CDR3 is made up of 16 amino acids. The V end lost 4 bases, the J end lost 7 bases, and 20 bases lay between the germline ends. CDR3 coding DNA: TGTGCCAGCAGCCTCCTACACGGGGGCCGGGGGAATGAGCAGTTCTTC. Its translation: CASSLLHGGRGNEQFF.

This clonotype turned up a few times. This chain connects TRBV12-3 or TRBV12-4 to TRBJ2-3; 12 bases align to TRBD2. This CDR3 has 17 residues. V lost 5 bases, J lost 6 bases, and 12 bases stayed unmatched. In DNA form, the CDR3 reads TGTGCCAGCAGTCGCCCGCTAGCGGGAGGGCCTCCGGATACGCAGTATTTT. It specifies CASSRPLAGGPPDTQYF.

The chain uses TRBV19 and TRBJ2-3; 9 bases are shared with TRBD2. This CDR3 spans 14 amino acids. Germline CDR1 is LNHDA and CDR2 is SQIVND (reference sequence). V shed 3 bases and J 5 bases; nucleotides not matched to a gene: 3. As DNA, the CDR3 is TGTGCCAGTAGTATCGGACTAGCGCGAGATACGCAGTATTTT. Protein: CASSIGLARDTQYF.

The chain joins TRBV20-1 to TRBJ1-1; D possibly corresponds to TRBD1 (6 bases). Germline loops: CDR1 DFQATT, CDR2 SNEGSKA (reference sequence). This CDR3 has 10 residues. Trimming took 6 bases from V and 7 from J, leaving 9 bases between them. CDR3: CSARTVEAFF. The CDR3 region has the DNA TGCAGTGCCAGGACAGTTGAAGCTTTCTTT.

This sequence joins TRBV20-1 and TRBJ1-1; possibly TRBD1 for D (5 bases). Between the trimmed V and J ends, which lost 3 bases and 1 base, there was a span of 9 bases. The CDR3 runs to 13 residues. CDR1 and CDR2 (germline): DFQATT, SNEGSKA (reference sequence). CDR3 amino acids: CSASFRANTEAFF. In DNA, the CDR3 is TGCAGTGCTAGTTTCAGGGCGAACACTGAAGCTTTCTTT.

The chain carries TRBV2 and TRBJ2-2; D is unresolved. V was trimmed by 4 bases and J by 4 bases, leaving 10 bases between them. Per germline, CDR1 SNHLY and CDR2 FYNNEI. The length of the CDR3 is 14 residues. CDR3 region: CASSVDLSTGELFF. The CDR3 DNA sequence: TGTGCCAGCAGTGTCGATCTTTCCACCGGGGAGCTGTTTTTT.

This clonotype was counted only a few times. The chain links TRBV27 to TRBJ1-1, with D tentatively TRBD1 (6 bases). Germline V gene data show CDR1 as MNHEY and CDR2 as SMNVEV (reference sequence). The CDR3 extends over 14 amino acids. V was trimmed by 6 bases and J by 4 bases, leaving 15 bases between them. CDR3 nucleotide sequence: TGTGCCAGCAGCCCAACCACAGGGAGCACTGAAGCTTTCTTT. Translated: CASSPTTGSTEAFF.

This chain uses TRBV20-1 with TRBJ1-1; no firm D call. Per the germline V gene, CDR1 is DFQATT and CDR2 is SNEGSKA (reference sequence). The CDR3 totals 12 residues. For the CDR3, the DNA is TGCACCCCTCAGGATCTGAACACTGAAGCTTTCTTT. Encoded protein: CTPQDLNTEAFF.

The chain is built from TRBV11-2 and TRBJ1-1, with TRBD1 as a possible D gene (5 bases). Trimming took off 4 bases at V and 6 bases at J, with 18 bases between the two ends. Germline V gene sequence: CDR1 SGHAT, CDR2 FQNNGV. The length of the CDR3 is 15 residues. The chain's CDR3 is CASSSFRRVRAEAFF. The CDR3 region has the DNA TGTGCCAGCAGCTCCTTCCGCAGGGTAAGAGCTGAAGCTTTCTTT.

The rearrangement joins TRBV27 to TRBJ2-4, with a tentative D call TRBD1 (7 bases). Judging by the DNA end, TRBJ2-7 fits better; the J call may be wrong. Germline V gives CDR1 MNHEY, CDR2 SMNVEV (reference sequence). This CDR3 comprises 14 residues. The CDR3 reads CASSPGTAGYEQYF. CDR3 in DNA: TGTGCCAGCAGTCCCGGGACAGCGGGCTACGAGCAGTACTTC.

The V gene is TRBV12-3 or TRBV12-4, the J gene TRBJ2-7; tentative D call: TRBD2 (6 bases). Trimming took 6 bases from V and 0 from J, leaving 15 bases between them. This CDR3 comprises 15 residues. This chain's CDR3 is CASSPSARSSYEQYF. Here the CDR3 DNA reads TGTGCCAGCAGCCCTAGCGCTAGGAGCTCCTACGAGCAGTACTTC.

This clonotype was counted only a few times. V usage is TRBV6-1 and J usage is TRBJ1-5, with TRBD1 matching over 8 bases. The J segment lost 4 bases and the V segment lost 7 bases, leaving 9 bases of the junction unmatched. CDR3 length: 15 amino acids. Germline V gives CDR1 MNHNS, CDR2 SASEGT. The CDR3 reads CASNPTGAGNQPQHF. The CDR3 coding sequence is TGTGCCAGCAACCCGACAGGGGCTGGGAATCAGCCCCAGCATTTT.

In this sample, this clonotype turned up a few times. CDR3 loop: CSARGDYTDTQYF. The DNA of the CDR3 is TGCAGTGCTAGGGGGGACTACACAGATACGCAGTATTTT. The chain uses TRBV20-1 and TRBJ2-3, with 7 nucleotides matching TRBD2. V shed 3 bases and J 2 bases; nucleotides not matched to a gene: 2. The germline V gene encodes CDR1 DFQATT and CDR2 SNEGSKA (reference sequence). This CDR3 has 13 residues.

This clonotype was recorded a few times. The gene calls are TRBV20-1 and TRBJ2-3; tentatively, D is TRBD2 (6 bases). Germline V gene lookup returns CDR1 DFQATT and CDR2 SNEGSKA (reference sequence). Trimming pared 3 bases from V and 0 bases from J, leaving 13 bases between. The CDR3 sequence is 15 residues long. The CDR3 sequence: CSASVAGLSTDTQYF. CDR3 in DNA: TGCAGTGCTAGTGTTGCGGGGTTAAGCACAGATACGCAGTATTTT.

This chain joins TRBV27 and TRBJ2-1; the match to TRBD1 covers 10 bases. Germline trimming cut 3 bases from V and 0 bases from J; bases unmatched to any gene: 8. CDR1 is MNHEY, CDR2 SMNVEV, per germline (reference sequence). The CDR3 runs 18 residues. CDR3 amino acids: CASSFNYRTGGSYNEQFF. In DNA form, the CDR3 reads TGTGCCAGCAGTTTCAATTATCGGACAGGGGGCTCCTACAATGAGCAGTTCTTC.

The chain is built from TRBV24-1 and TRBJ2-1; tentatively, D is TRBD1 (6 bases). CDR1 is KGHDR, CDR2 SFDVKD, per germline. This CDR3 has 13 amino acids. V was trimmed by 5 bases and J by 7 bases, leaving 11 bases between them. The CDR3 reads CATSARGRNEQFF. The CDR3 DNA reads TGTGCCACCAGTGCCAGGGGAAGAAATGAGCAGTTCTTC.

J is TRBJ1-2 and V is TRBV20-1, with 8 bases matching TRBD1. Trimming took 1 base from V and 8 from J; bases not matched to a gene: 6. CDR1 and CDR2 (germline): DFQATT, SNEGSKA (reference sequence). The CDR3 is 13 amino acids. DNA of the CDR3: TGCAGTGCTAGAGGGACAGGGCTGAGGGGCTACACCTTC. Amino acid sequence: CSARGTGLRGYTF.

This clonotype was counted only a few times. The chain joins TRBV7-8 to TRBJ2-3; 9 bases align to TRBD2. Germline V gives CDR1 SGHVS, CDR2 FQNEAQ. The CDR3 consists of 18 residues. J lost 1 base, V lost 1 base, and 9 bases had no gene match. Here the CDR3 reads CASSLGFFQREGTDTQYF. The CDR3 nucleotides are TGTGCCAGCAGCTTAGGTTTCTTCCAGCGGGAGGGCACAGATACGCAGTATTTT.

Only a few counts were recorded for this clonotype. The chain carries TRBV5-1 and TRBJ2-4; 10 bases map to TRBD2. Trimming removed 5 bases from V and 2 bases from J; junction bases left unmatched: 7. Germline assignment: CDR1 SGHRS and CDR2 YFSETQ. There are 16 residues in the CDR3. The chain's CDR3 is CASSEGAGGPKNIQYF. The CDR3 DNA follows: TGCGCCAGCAGTGAGGGAGCGGGGGGGCCCAAAAACATTCAGTACTTC.

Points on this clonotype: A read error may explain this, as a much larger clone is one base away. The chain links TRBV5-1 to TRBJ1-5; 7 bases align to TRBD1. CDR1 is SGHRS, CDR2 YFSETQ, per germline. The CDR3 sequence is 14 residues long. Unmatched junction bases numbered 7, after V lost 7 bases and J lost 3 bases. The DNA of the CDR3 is TGCGCCAGCTTCCGGGGGACAGACAATCAGCCCCAGCATTTT. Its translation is CASFRGTDNQPQHF.